Presented here are 20 T cell receptor beta chains from one specimen sequenced in a study of blood T cell repertoires in COVID-19. Produced via immunoSEQ multiplex PCR; TCRdb's table is partial and in-frame only. The repertoire consists of approximately 200,000 clones, with approximately 84% occurring once and the leading ten covering roughly 3%. Sequencing was performed on peripheral blood. These receptors originate from a woman in her twenties or thirties who had recovered from COVID-19.

This chain uses TRBV3-1 (or the pseudogene TRBV3-2) with TRBJ2-3, with 12 bases identical to TRBD2. CDR3 size: 17 residues. The V gene's germline CDR1 is LGHDT and CDR2 YNNKEL (reference sequence). J was trimmed by 2 bases and V by 4 bases; bases with no gene match: 7. The DNA for the CDR3 is TGTGCCAGCAGCCCAGCGGGACTAGCGGGCTACACAGATACGCAGTATTTT. It is translated as CASSPAGLAGYTDTQYF.

The genes are TRBV10-2 and TRBJ1-2; D gene ambiguous. V dropped 5 bases and J dropped 7 bases, with 17 bases sitting between them. The CDR3 sequence is 14 residues long. CDR1 is WSHSY and CDR2 is SAAADI in the germline V gene. CDR3 DNA sequence: TGCGCCAGCAGTAGCGGGCCTCGGTCTAGTGGCTACACCTTC. Translation: CASSSGPRSSGYTF.

The chain's CDR3 is CASSSGTGAYEQYF. CDR3 DNA sequence: TGTGCCAGCAGTAGTGGGACAGGGGCCTACGAGCAGTACTTC. V and J are TRBV28 and TRBJ2-7, with 10 bases matching TRBD1. CDR3 length equals 14 residues. Per the germline V gene, CDR1 is MDHEN and CDR2 is SYDVKM. After removal of 5 bases from V and 2 bases from J, the junction contained 3 bases not matched to a gene.

The rearrangement uses TRBV7-2 and TRBJ1-2; D is undetermined. The V gene lost 5 bases and the J gene lost 8 bases, with 18 bases spanning the gap. The CDR3 totals 14 residues. Germline V CDR1 and CDR2: SGHTA, FQGNSA. The CDR3 region is CASSPQTFRGGYTF. CDR3 nucleotides: TGTGCCAGCAGCCCCCAGACATTTCGAGGGGGCTACACCTTC.

This clone has more than one count but fewer than ten. The chain couples TRBV28 to TRBJ1-2, with unresolved D. The germline gives CDR1 MDHEN, CDR2 SYDVKM. CDR3 length: 14 amino acids. V dropped 6 bases and J dropped 3 bases, with 14 bases sitting between them. CDR3 protein: CASSETGKYYGYTF. The CDR3 DNA follows: TGTGCCAGCAGCGAGACCGGGAAATACTATGGCTACACCTTC.

This clone was counted a single time. J is TRBJ2-5 and V is TRBV10-3; TRBD1 might be the D (6 bases). CDR3 length equals 14 residues. Deletions cut 4 bases from V and 2 bases from J, with 11 bases between. Germline values: CDR1 ENHRY, CDR2 SYGVKD. Here the CDR3 reads CAISGGTLQETQYF. CDR3 nucleotides: TGTGCCATCAGTGGAGGGACATTGCAAGAGACCCAGTACTTC.

This clone was counted a few times. The rearrangement uses TRBV27 and TRBJ2-2; tentative D call: TRBD1 (6 bases). Trimming removed 5 bases from V and 6 bases from J, with 16 bases in between. CDR1 is MNHEY and CDR2 is SMNVEV in the germline V gene (reference sequence). The CDR3 runs to 15 residues. The CDR3 bases are TGTGCCAGCAGTGCTGTCGGGACACCACCCGGGGAGCTGTTTTTT. This codes for CASSAVGTPPGELFF.

The chain carries TRBV9 and TRBJ2-1; 11 nucleotides align to TRBD2. Germline V gene lookup returns CDR1 SGDLS and CDR2 YYNGEE. The V and J ends lost 4 bases and 6 bases, in that order; junction bases with no gene match: 9. The CDR3 spans 16 residues. The CDR3 sequence: CASSITGLAGVNEQFF. The CDR3 nucleotides are TGTGCCAGCAGCATCACCGGACTAGCGGGTGTCAATGAGCAGTTCTTC.

J is TRBJ1-1 and V is TRBV14; D possibly corresponds to TRBD1 (6 bases). Germline V lookup: CDR1 SGHDN, CDR2 FVKESK. This CDR3 spans 13 amino acids. Trimming stripped 3 bases from V and 4 bases from J, with 9 bases between. CDR3 nucleotides: TGTGCCAGCAGCCAGGGGGCCCGCACTGAAGCTTTCTTT. Its protein product is CASSQGARTEAFF.

The V and J genes are TRBV3-1 (or the pseudogene TRBV3-2) and TRBJ2-5; perhaps TRBD1 as D (6 bases). Trimming removed 5 bases from V and 5 bases from J, with 12 bases in between. The CDR3 contains 13 residues. Germline V lookup: CDR1 LGHDT, CDR2 YNNKEL (reference sequence). Here the CDR3 DNA reads TGTGCCAGCAGCGCCACAGGGCGGGAGACCCAGTACTTC. Translating it yields CASSATGRETQYF.

This clone came up once. V usage is TRBV30 and J usage is TRBJ2-7, with TRBD1 matching 7 bases. Germline trimming cut 5 bases from V and 4 bases from J; bases unmatched to any gene: 8. The CDR3 contains 13 residues. Germline CDR1 and CDR2: GTSNPN and SVGIG (reference sequence). The CDR3 loop is CAWARQGGYEQYF. The CDR3 nucleotides are TGTGCCTGGGCCCGACAGGGTGGGTACGAGCAGTACTTC.

The chain carries TRBV7-9 and TRBJ2-5; 14 bases line up with TRBD2. Germline V CDR1 and CDR2: SEHNR, FQNEAQ (reference sequence). The CDR3 spans 16 residues. Trimming at V came to 4 bases and at J to 3 bases, leaving 4 bases not matched to a gene. CDR3 protein: CASSSGGLAGEETQYF. CDR3 nucleotides: TGTGCCAGCAGCTCGGGGGGACTAGCGGGAGAAGAGACCCAGTACTTC.

V usage is TRBV7-2 and J usage is TRBJ2-7; D possibly corresponds to TRBD2 (7 bases). The length of the CDR3 is 13 residues. V was trimmed by 3 bases and J by 6 bases, leaving 12 bases between them. Germline CDR1 and CDR2: SGHTA and FQGNSA. CDR3 coding DNA: TGTGCCAGCAGCTTCTACAGGGAGGGCGAGCAGTACTTC. Translated, it gives CASSFYREGEQYF.

The chain couples TRBV4-1 to TRBJ2-5; TRBD2 might be the D (6 bases). The germline V gene encodes CDR1 MGHRA and CDR2 YSYEKL. The CDR3 runs to 17 residues. Trimming removed 1 base at V and 3 bases at J, with 18 bases between. CDR3 residues: CASSQGSPSVGKETQYF. CDR3 in DNA: TGCGCCAGCAGCCAAGGAAGTCCTAGCGTGGGAAAAGAGACCCAGTACTTC.

CDR3 in amino acids: CASSPGLAGGGEQFF. Here the CDR3 DNA reads TGTGCCAGCAGCCCAGGACTAGCGGGAGGGGGTGAGCAGTTCTTC. The chain couples TRBV7-3 to TRBJ2-1; 15 positions match TRBD2. V trimming: 5 bases; J trimming: 9 bases; junction bases outside the gene matches: 5. The CDR3 has 15 amino acids. In germline, CDR1 is SGHTA, CDR2 FQGTGA.

This clone was seen only once. The chain joins TRBV28 to TRBJ1-1; TRBD1 aligns across 7 bases. Germline CDR1 MDHEN, CDR2 SYDVKM. The CDR3 totals 14 residues. Unmatched junction bases numbered 2, after V lost 3 bases and J lost 1 base. The DNA for the CDR3 is TGTGCCAGCAGTTTGGGACAGAGGAACACTGAAGCTTTCTTT. Translated, it gives CASSLGQRNTEAFF.

This clone was observed a single time. The chain joins TRBV30 to TRBJ2-3; D is unclear. The CDR3 covers 14 residues. Looked up from germline, CDR1 is GTSNPN and CDR2 is SVGIG (reference sequence). The CDR3: CALGELSSTDTQYF. The CDR3 DNA reads TGTGCGCTAGGCGAGCTTTCTAGCACAGATACGCAGTATTTT.

V gene TRBV28 combines with J gene TRBJ2-7; D is ambiguous. Deletions cut 6 bases from V and 0 bases from J, with 6 bases between. The germline V gene encodes CDR1 MDHEN and CDR2 SYDVKM. The CDR3 runs 12 residues. CDR3 loop: CASRSISYEQYF. The CDR3 DNA reads TGTGCCAGCAGGTCAATCTCCTACGAGCAGTACTTC.

This clone was seen only once. The V call is TRBV19, the J call TRBJ2-1; 7 nucleotides match TRBD1. Germline V gives CDR1 LNHDA, CDR2 SQIVND (reference sequence). V dropped 3 bases and J dropped 8; count of bases not matched to a gene: 16. This CDR3 has 17 residues. CDR3 in DNA: TGTGCCAGTAGTATCGGAATAGGGCAGGGGGTAACGGATGAGCAGTTCTTC. Its translation: CASSIGIGQGVTDEQFF.

This clone appeared a few times. The rearrangement uses TRBV7-3 and TRBJ2-7, with 10 bases matching TRBD2. Germline values: CDR1 SGHTA, CDR2 FQGTGA. The CDR3 is made up of 14 amino acids. The trim removed 4 bases at V and 4 bases at J, leaving 4 bases unmatched. The CDR3 nucleotides are TGTGCCAGCAGCTCAACTAGCGGGGCTTACGAGCAGTACTTC. It specifies CASSSTSGAYEQYF. Combining the CDR3 with reference TRBV7-3 and TRBJ2-7 gives the whole variable domain GAGVSQTPSNKVTEKGKYVELRCDPISGHTALYWYRQSLGQGPEFLIYFQGTGAADDSGLPNDRFFAVRPEGSVSTLKIQRTERGDSAVYLCASSSTSGAYEQYFGPGTRLTVT.